The 9 T cell receptor beta chains reported below all come from one sample, sequenced in a study of CD8 T cells in ankylosing spondylitis. Study-level points and caveats: A motif of several highly homologous TCR beta variants was seen as apparently characteristic of ankylosing spondylitis blood.

MiXCR, run by TCRdb on the 5' RACE reads, gives a single entry per CDR3 protein. The sample contains around 770,000 distinct CDR3 sequences, 15% to 20% of which appear only once. What these receptors recognize is not known. Input material: blood, either unsorted or a sorted T cell fraction (not recorded which). These receptors all come from a male donor with ankylosing spondylitis.

The chain joins TRBV5-1 to TRBJ1-5, with 8 bases matching TRBD1. From germline, CDR1 is SGHRS and CDR2 YFSETQ. V gave up 3 bases and J gave up 6 bases; unmatched junction bases: 11. The CDR3 covers 16 residues. The CDR3, as DNA: TGCGCCAGCAGCTCCCTATCGGACAGGGTACCTCAGCCCCAGCATTTT. It yields the protein CASSSLSDRVPQPQHF.

The chain links TRBV20-1 to TRBJ2-7; D ambiguous. Germline V gene lookup returns CDR1 DFQATT and CDR2 SNEGSKA (reference sequence). CDR3 length: 11 residues. Trimming stripped 3 bases from V and 7 bases from J, with 10 bases between. The CDR3 region is CSASFPVEQYF. As DNA, the CDR3 is TGCAGTGCTAGTTTCCCGGTAGAGCAGTACTTC.

In this sample, this clonotype turned up a few times. The chain joins TRBV28 to TRBJ1-1, with 8 bases that match TRBD1. Germline V lookup: CDR1 MDHEN, CDR2 SYDVKM. CDR3 length equals 15 residues. Trimming took 6 bases from V and 0 from J; bases not matched to a gene: 6. CDR3 bases: TGTGCCAGCAGAGGACAGGGATGGATGAACACTGAAGCTTTCTTT. Translating it yields CASRGQGWMNTEAFF.

This sequence joins TRBV20-1 and TRBJ1-1, with 7 bases matching TRBD1. Trimming removed 8 bases from V and 1 base from J; junction bases left unmatched: 7. Germline V gene data show CDR1 as DFQATT and CDR2 as SNEGSKA (reference sequence). This CDR3 is built from 13 residues. The CDR3 sequence is CSFYTGANTEAFF. The CDR3 DNA sequence: TGCAGTTTCTATACAGGGGCGAACACTGAAGCTTTCTTT.

This clonotype was counted between two and nine times. The V call is TRBV20-1, the J call TRBJ2-1; 10 bases are a match to TRBD1. The CDR3 totals 12 residues. Germline CDR1 and CDR2: DFQATT and SNEGSKA (reference sequence). CDR3 sequence: CRGDRGGNEQFF. CDR3 in DNA: TGCAGGGGGGACAGGGGAGGGAATGAGCAGTTCTTC.

This clonotype appeared a few times. CDR3 residues: CSAWDSYNEQFF. The DNA of the CDR3 is TGCAGCGCATGGGACAGCTACAATGAGCAGTTCTTC. The chain combines TRBV29-1 with TRBJ2-1; 7 bases are a match to TRBD1. Germline lookup yields CDR1 SQVTM and CDR2 ANQGSEA. The junction had 3 bases not matched to a gene; V was cut back by 7 bases and J by 3 bases. The CDR3 consists of 12 residues.

Note on this clonotype: Its ends do not fully match the called genes, so a read error is possible. This chain uses TRBV29-1 with TRBJ2-1, with 7 bases identical to TRBD1. The CDR3 sequence is 10 residues long. Germline CDR1 reads SQVTM; CDR2 reads ANQGSEA. The CDR3 protein is CSVARTGAIF. The DNA of the CDR3 is TGCAGCGTTGCCAGGACAGGTGCGATCTTC.

The chain carries TRBV5-1 and TRBJ2-5; D is ambiguous. Trimming took off 0 bases at V and 1 base at J, with 7 bases between the two ends. There are 14 residues in the CDR3. Germline CDR1 reads SGHRS; CDR2 reads YFSETQ. The CDR3 bases are TGCGCCAGCAGCTTGGCGCACCTCCAAGAGACCCAGTACTTC. This sequence encodes CASSLAHLQETQYF.

V usage is TRBV20-1 and J usage is TRBJ2-7; D possibly corresponds to TRBD2 (7 bases). With 6 bases removed from V and 1 base from J, the gap between germline ends came to 16 bases. Looked up from germline, CDR1 is DFQATT and CDR2 is SNEGSKA (reference sequence). This CDR3 spans 14 amino acids. The CDR3 DNA follows: TGCAGTGCAGTGGGGGGGCCTACGTCCTACGAGCAGTACTTC. This gives the protein CSAVGGPTSYEQYF.